The rows below give T cell receptor beta chains drawn from one sample of a study of T cells after yellow fever vaccination. One entry per CDR3 protein, called by TCRdb with MiXCR from the 5' RACE reads. The table lists some 320,000 distinct CDR3 sequences, around 9.3% of them singletons. Specimen: CD4+ T cells sorted from PBMCs, collected 5 days after the yellow fever booster vaccination. The receptor source for this set is a man between 18 and 35 years old who received the YFV17D yellow fever vaccine. The conserved cysteine and the conserved F or W are not part of the CDR3 here.

>TRBV27|TRBJ1-5
ASSLGASDFSNQPQH
>TRBV4-3|TRBJ2-3
ASSQGSGDTDTQY
>TRBV12-3/TRBV12-4|TRBJ2-1
ASSLGPGEQF
>TRBV14|TRBJ1-6
ASSRLGKSPLH
>TRBV6-5|TRBJ1-2
ASSYSGQHYGYT
>TRBV10-3|TRBJ1-5
AISESRTGQPSNQPQH
>TRBV20-1|TRBJ2-5
SASRPRETQY
>TRBV2|TRBJ2-1
ASRSSGGASEQF
>TRBV4-3|TRBJ2-2
ASSQIRPEVGELF
>TRBV12-3/TRBV12-4|TRBJ2-7
ASSSLQGRGYEQY
>TRBV9|TRBJ2-1
ASSVGTGKTFHNEQF
>TRBV5-1|TRBJ1-1
ASSIQGRENTEAF
>TRBV7-2|TRBJ1-2
ASSTERGIYGYT
>TRBV6-1|TRBJ1-5
ASSPSLRGRQPQH
>TRBV24-1|TRBJ2-1
ATSTQLLYNEQF
>TRBV4-1|TRBJ1-3
ASSRDRGLGNTIY
>TRBV5-1|TRBJ1-5
ASSPDSYNQPQH
>TRBV10-3|TRBJ2-1
AISKGYEQF
>TRBV7-8|TRBJ1-3
ASSQMVGDFSGNTIY
>TRBV5-1|TRBJ1-1
ASSLEGQGNTEAF
>TRBV7-9|TRBJ1-4
ASSILTGTQEKLF
>TRBV29-1|TRBJ2-3
SEILAGITPDTQY
>TRBV5-1|TRBJ1-3
ASSPGFGSGNTIY
>TRBV7-3|TRBJ2-3
ASSPSRESTDTQY
>TRBV6-5|TRBJ2-7
ASSPPRGYEQY
>TRBV20-1|TRBJ2-6
RARRGLLSGANVLT
>TRBV7-2|TRBJ2-4
ASSLAPGENIQY
>TRBV4-1|TRBJ2-5
ASSHGTFGETQY
>TRBV5-5|TRBJ1-5
ASSAGGLSGNQPQH
>TRBV7-3|TRBJ2-5
ASSRRGLAGGETQY
>TRBV5-4|TRBJ2-1
ASSWFRGHNEQF
>TRBV9|TRBJ2-1
ASSVVGVALVDQF
>TRBV5-1|TRBJ2-3
ASSLAAGRGRDTQY
>TRBV29-1|TRBJ2-2
SARWPREGLNTGELF
>TRBV15|TRBJ1-2
ATSSGQAPYGYT
>TRBV7-2|TRBJ2-3
ASSPYTTDTQY
>TRBV6-1|TRBJ1-3
ASSATGVGNTIY
>TRBV20-1|TRBJ1-1
SAALTGRDTEAF
>TRBV7-2|TRBJ2-5
ASSPQGTGRSETQY
>TRBV6-6|TRBJ2-7
ASHSYSYEQY
>TRBV29-1|TRBJ1-3
SVETGRPGNTIY
>TRBV12-3/TRBV12-4|TRBJ1-5
ASREGRGSGHQPQH
>TRBV4-1|TRBJ2-7
ASSRIHRATSYEQY
>TRBV5-1|TRBJ2-1
ASSLGTSGLSSYNEQF
>TRBV12-3/TRBV12-4|TRBJ1-2
ASSLWGDYGYT
>TRBV7-2|TRBJ2-3
ASSLMYGVSTDTQY
>TRBV4-1|TRBJ1-5
ASSQRGPPLSNQPQH
>TRBV5-1|TRBJ1-2
ASSLEARGKGYT
>TRBV20-1|TRBJ1-1
SANNLQVEAF
>TRBV7-2|TRBJ2-1
ASSRPGTFSYNEQF
>TRBV5-1|TRBJ1-3
ASSLAGSIAGNTIY
>TRBV3-1|TRBJ2-7
ASSSRRGQRYEQY